The TCR beta chain described here comes from a study of T cell repertoires in cytomegalovirus infection. Study background: Public TCR beta signatures indicated both CMV infection and matching HLA type.

Broader study findings: The cumulative frequency of public TCR beta families identified carriers of CMV plus the relevant HLA.

Germline CDR1 is SGHVS and CDR2 is FNYEAQ. The CDR3 is made up of 13 amino acids. V lost 5 bases and J lost 9; bases outside the gene matches: 4. In the case of this clonotype: What it binds is not known.

One entry per CDR3 protein, called by TCRdb with MiXCR from the reads. The profile shows about 570,000 distinct CDR3 sequences, 40% of them singletons. This TCR was sampled from a human donor in good health (CMV status not recorded). Some clones in this sample may be carry-over from other donors' samples. The V and J genes are TRBV7-6 and TRBJ2-1, with 10 nucleotides matching TRBD2. The source was cultured PBMCs, collected from culture after CMV antigen stimulation. The CDR3 sequence is CASSQTSGSEQFF. Here the CDR3 DNA reads TGTGCCAGCAGCCAGACTAGCGGGTCTGAGCAGTTCTTC. Combining the CDR3 with reference TRBV7-6 and TRBJ2-1 gives the whole variable domain GAGVSQSPRYKVTKRGQDVALRCDPISGHVSLYWYRQALGQGPEFLTYFNYEAQQDKSGLPNDRFSAERPEGSISTLTIQRTEQRDSAMYRCASSQTSGSEQFFGPGTRLTVL.